These 11 T cell receptor beta chains were sequenced from one sample in a study of PD-1 blockade in classical Hodgkin lymphoma. Method: immunoSEQ multiplex PCR; TCRdb's copy keeps in-frame clones and lacks some. The table lists tens of thousands of clones, 86% of them singletons. Described time point: cycle 4 day 1 (C4D1), after 5 to 7 weeks of nivolumab. Following autologous stem cell transplantation, relapse occurred in every patient, and exposure to brentuximab vedotin varied. The sequencing here drew on peripheral blood mononuclear cells (PBMCs), taken before the fourth cycle of nivolumab. Receptor source: a human donor with classical Hodgkin lymphoma.

This clone was found once. The CDR3 protein is CASSLWTSGGTDTQYF. The CDR3 nucleotides read TGTGCCAGCAGCTTATGGACTAGCGGGGGCACAGATACGCAGTATTTT. This chain uses TRBV7-3 with TRBJ2-3; TRBD2 matches 12 bases. This CDR3 is built from 16 residues. With V trimmed by 2 bases and J by 1 base, 1 base remained unmatched. Germline lookup yields CDR1 SGHTA and CDR2 FQGTGA.

The J gene is TRBJ1-2, the V gene TRBV25-1, with D possibly being TRBD1 (5 bases). V gave up 5 bases and J gave up 3 bases, with 19 bases separating them. The germline V gene has CDR1 MGHDK and CDR2 SYGVNS. The CDR3 runs to 16 residues. The CDR3 bases are TGTGCCAGCAGTCCGGGGCGGGGTGCGGCTGACTATGGCTACACCTTC. This encodes CASSPGRGAADYGYTF.

The rearrangement joins TRBV28 to TRBJ2-6, with D uncertain. The CDR3 consists of 16 residues. Germline V gene sequence: CDR1 MDHEN, CDR2 SYDVKM. Trimming pared 5 bases from V and 2 bases from J, leaving 13 bases between. Here the CDR3 DNA reads TGTGCCAGCAGTGCATTAGGAGTAACTGGGGCCAACGTCCTGACTTTC. Translating gives CASSALGVTGANVLTF.

The rearrangement links TRBV18 to TRBJ2-2; D might be TRBD1 (6 bases). There are 14 residues in the CDR3. Between the trimmed V and J ends, which lost 4 bases and 4 bases, there was a span of 10 bases. Germline CDR1 is KGHSH and CDR2 is LQKENI. This CDR3 is CASSLQGPTGELFF. CDR3 bases: TGTGCCAGCTCACTTCAGGGGCCCACCGGGGAGCTGTTTTTT.

V and J are TRBV5-1 and TRBJ1-1, with 7 bases lining up with TRBD1. Germline V gene sequence: CDR1 SGHRS, CDR2 YFSETQ. V shed 2 bases, J shed 1 base, and the junction held 2 bases outside the gene matches. The CDR3 runs to 14 residues. CDR3 in amino acids: CASSFRTGNTEAFF. The CDR3 nucleotides read TGCGCCAGCAGCTTCAGGACAGGGAACACTGAAGCTTTCTTT.

This clone qualifies as medium-sized. The chain combines TRBV5-1 with TRBJ2-7; 7 bases are a match to TRBD2. Trimming removed 4 bases from V and 2 bases from J; junction bases left unmatched: 9. Germline CDR1 and CDR2: SGHRS and YFSETQ. The CDR3 spans 15 residues. The CDR3 loop is CASSRDSGLTYEQYF. The CDR3, as DNA: TGCGCCAGCAGCCGGGATAGCGGGTTAACCTACGAGCAGTACTTC.

This chain links TRBV28 with TRBJ2-7, with D perhaps matching TRBD1 (6 bases). The V end lost 6 bases, the J end lost 3 bases, and 21 bases lay between the germline ends. The CDR3 length is 16 residues. Looked up from germline, CDR1 is MDHEN and CDR2 is SYDVKM. Here the CDR3 reads CASSQRGSRGFYEQYF. The CDR3 bases are TGTGCCAGCAGCCAGAGGGGGAGCAGGGGTTTCTACGAGCAGTACTTC.

The chain combines TRBV13 with TRBJ2-1; possibly TRBD1 for D (6 bases). Germline values: CDR1 PRHDT, CDR2 FYEKMQ (reference sequence). The CDR3 extends over 15 amino acids. Trimming cost V 5 bases and J 1 base, with 12 bases left between them. This chain's CDR3 is CASSTGQRSYNEQFF. The CDR3 region has the DNA TGTGCCAGCAGCACCGGACAGCGATCCTACAATGAGCAGTTCTTC.

V and J are TRBV11-1 and TRBJ1-1, with D possibly matching TRBD1 (6 bases). The CDR3 length is 13 residues. Trimming stripped 5 bases from V and 5 bases from J, with 12 bases between. From germline, CDR1 is SGHAT and CDR2 FQDESV (reference sequence). DNA for the CDR3: TGTGCCAGCAGCCACCAGGGGAGGACTGAAGCTTTCTTT. Protein: CASSHQGRTEAFF.

CDR3 residues: CASSSGGATDTQYF. CDR3 in DNA: TGTGCCAGCAGTAGCGGGGGGGCCACAGATACGCAGTATTTT. The chain combines TRBV6-6 with TRBJ2-3; 10 bases are a match to TRBD2. This CDR3 spans 14 amino acids. The germline gives CDR1 MNHNY, CDR2 SVGAGI (reference sequence). Losses at the gene ends were 5 bases for V and 2 bases for J; bases not matched to a gene: 1.

This chain uses TRBV19 with TRBJ2-3, with a tentative D call TRBD1 (5 bases). V gave up 5 bases and J gave up 0 bases, with 15 bases separating them. The germline V gene encodes CDR1 LNHDA and CDR2 SQIVND (reference sequence). The CDR3 has 16 amino acids. CDR3 sequence reads: CASSVNPGYSTDTQYF. Written as DNA, the CDR3 is TGTGCCAGTAGTGTTAACCCAGGGTACAGCACAGATACGCAGTATTTT.